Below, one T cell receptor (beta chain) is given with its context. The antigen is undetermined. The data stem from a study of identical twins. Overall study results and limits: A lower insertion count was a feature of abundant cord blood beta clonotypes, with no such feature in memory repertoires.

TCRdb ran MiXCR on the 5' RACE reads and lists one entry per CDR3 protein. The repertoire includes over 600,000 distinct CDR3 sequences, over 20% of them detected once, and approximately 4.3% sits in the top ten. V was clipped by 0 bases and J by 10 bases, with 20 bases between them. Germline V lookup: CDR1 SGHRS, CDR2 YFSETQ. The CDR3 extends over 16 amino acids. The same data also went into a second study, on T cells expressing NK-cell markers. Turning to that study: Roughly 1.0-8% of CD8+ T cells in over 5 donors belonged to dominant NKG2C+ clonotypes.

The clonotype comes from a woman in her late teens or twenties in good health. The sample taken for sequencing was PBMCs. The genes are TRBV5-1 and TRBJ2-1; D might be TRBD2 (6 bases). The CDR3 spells CASSLDPVSGVEEQFF. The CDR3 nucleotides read TGCGCCAGCAGCTTGGATCCCGTTAGCGGAGTGGAGGAGCAGTTCTTC.